These T cell receptor beta chains were read from a single sample in a study of T cell responses to AZD1222 COVID-19 vaccine. TCRdb's table, derived via immunoSEQ multiplex PCR, lists solely in-frame clones and lacks some. The sample has around 200,000 clones, roughly 92% seen once. The sample here was peripheral blood, taken 28 days after the second AZD1222 dose. The receptors were gathered from an adult who received the AZD1222 COVID-19 vaccine. The CDR3 runs from the conserved cysteine through the conserved F or W. A D gene is named only where the DNA matches it firmly. Size tells how often a clone was seen (once, few, many) or the class of an expanded clone, and some rows leave it out.

>TRBJ1-3|.|TRBV4-1|.
CASSYGPISGNTIYF
TGCGCCAGCAGCTACGGACCTATCTCTGGAAACACCATATATTTT
>TRBJ1-5|.|TRBV21-1|.
CASRRGNREGSNQPQHF
TGTGCCAGCAGAAGGGGGAACAGGGAAGGAAGCAATCAGCCCCAGCATTTT
>TRBJ2-3|TRBD1|TRBV5-1|.
CASSLFPGQGATDTQYF
TGCGCCAGCAGCTTGTTCCCGGGACAGGGGGCCACAGATACGCAGTATTTT
>TRBJ1-5|.|TRBV19|.
CASKEIGGNQPQHF
TGTGCCAGTAAGGAGATCGGCGGCAATCAGCCCCAGCATTTT
>TRBJ2-7|TRBD2|TRBV7-8|.
CASSPASGSLMGHEQYF
TGTGCCAGCAGCCCGGCTAGCGGGAGCTTAATGGGCCACGAGCAGTACTTC
>TRBJ1-2|.|TRBV12-3/TRBV12-4|.
CASNFPGEDGYTF
TGTGCCAGCAACTTCCCAGGGGAAGATGGCTACACCTTC
>TRBJ1-2|.|TRBV19|.
CASSGGYGYTF
TGTGCCAGTAGTGGAGGGTATGGCTACACCTTC
>TRBJ2-7|.|TRBV5-1|once
CASSLAPDSNYEQYF
TGCGCCAGCAGCTTGGCTCCCGATAGTAACTACGAGCAGTACTTC
>TRBJ1-1|.|TRBV29-1|.
CSVGMMNTEAFF
TGCAGCGTTGGTATGATGAACACTGAAGCTTTCTTT
>TRBJ1-3|TRBD1|TRBV16|.
CASSQSKDRGRWLGTIYF
TGTGCCAGCAGCCAATCTAAGGACAGGGGCCGCTGGCTAGGAACCATATATTTT
>TRBJ2-3|TRBD2|TRBV6-2/TRBV6-3|.
CASSSRGAEDTQYF
TGTGCCAGCAGTTCGCGGGGGGCGGAAGATACGCAGTATTTT
>TRBJ1-2|.|TRBV12-3/TRBV12-4|.
CASSWGGYGYTF
TGTGCCAGCTCTTGGGGGGGCTATGGCTACACCTTC
>TRBJ2-3|.|TRBV6-5|.
CASGGLGMVPDTQYF
TGTGCCAGCGGGGGGCTAGGCATGGTCCCAGATACGCAGTATTTT
>TRBJ2-7|.|TRBV15|.
CATSRDEGLTYEQYF
TGTGCCACCAGCAGAGATGAGGGCCTTACCTACGAGCAGTACTTC
>TRBJ1-1|TRBD1|TRBV2|few
CASSRDRGYTEAFF
TGTGCCAGCAGCCGGGACAGGGGTTACACTGAAGCTTTCTTT
>TRBJ1-5|.|TRBV2|few
CASSDEGLSNQPQHF
TGTGCCAGCAGTGATGAAGGACTCAGCAATCAGCCCCAGCATTTT
>TRBJ1-5|TRBD1|TRBV2|.
CASSVPRGDSNQPQHF
TGTGCCAGCAGTGTACCCAGGGGGGATAGCAATCAGCCCCAGCATTTT
>TRBJ2-7|TRBD1|TRBV3-1/TRBV3-2|.
CASSQVLGQSYEQYF
TGTGCCAGCAGCCAAGTCCTGGGACAGTCCTACGAGCAGTACTTC
>TRBJ1-3|.|TRBV12-3/TRBV12-4|.
CASSTGDRRTIYF
TGTGCCAGCAGTACTGGGGACCGCCGGACCATATATTTT
>TRBJ2-7|TRBD2|TRBV9|.
CASSVDTGGPEQYF
TGTGCCAGCAGCGTAGATACGGGAGGGCCCGAGCAGTACTTC
>TRBJ1-3|.|TRBV19|.
CASLDRAGGNTIYF
TGTGCCAGTCTCGATAGGGCGGGTGGAAACACCATATATTTT
>TRBJ2-2|.|TRBV27|.
CASSFDPNTGELFF
TGTGCCAGCAGTTTCGACCCGAACACCGGGGAGCTGTTTTTT
>TRBJ2-1|.|TRBV28|.
CASSLYGIGPDGNEQFF
TGTGCCAGCAGTTTATATGGTATTGGGCCTGATGGGAATGAGCAGTTCTTC
>TRBJ2-3|TRBD2|TRBV27|.
CASSPSSGSGTDTQYF
TGTGCCAGCAGTCCCTCTAGCGGGAGCGGGACAGATACGCAGTATTTT
>TRBJ1-5|.|TRBV27|.
CASRLYINQPQHF
TGTGCCAGCAGGCTCTATATCAATCAGCCCCAGCATTTT
>TRBJ2-2|.|TRBV27|.
CASSPYMDTGELFF
TGTGCCAGCAGTCCCTATATGGACACCGGGGAGCTGTTTTTT
>TRBJ2-3|TRBD2|TRBV7-2|.
CASSLAQASGGSTDTQYF
TGTGCCAGCAGCTTAGCGCAGGCTAGCGGGGGAAGCACAGATACGCAGTATTTT
>TRBJ1-3|.|TRBV5-1|once
CASSLRVAGSSGNTIYF
TGCGCCAGCAGCTTGAGGGTGGCAGGGAGCTCTGGAAACACCATATATTTT
>TRBJ1-4|.|TRBV21-1|.
CASSSPLQGLRIF
TGTGCCAGCAGCAGTCCCCTACAGGGGCTTCGGATTTTT
>TRBJ1-6|.|TRBV6-5|.
CASSYSDRTSGPLHF
TGTGCCAGCAGTTACTCCGACAGGACCTCTGGACCCCTCCACTTT
>TRBJ1-3|.|TRBV6-5|.
CASFGNTIYF
TGTGCCAGCTTTGGAAACACCATATATTTT
>TRBJ2-1|.|TRBV12-3/TRBV12-4|.
CASSRSRNEQFF
TGTGCCAGCAGCCGCTCACGGAATGAGCAGTTCTTC
>TRBJ1-5|.|TRBV19|.
CASSIRRLDSNQPQHF
TGTGCCAGTAGTATCCGGCGGCTGGATAGCAATCAGCCCCAGCATTTT
>TRBJ2-1|.|TRBV19|.
CASSITRGLGYEQFF
TGTGCCAGTAGTATTACTAGGGGGTTGGGATATGAGCAGTTCTTC
>TRBJ1-1|.|TRBV5-1|.
CASSLGGLSNTEAFF
TGCGCCAGCAGCTTGGGTGGCTTGTCGAACACTGAAGCTTTCTTT
>TRBJ2-7|.|TRBV5-1|.
CASSLEASGYDEQYF
TGCGCCAGCAGCTTGGAGGCCTCCGGTTACGACGAGCAGTACTTC
>TRBJ2-1|.|TRBV19|.
CASSMTSDLSSYNEQFF
TGTGCCAGTAGTATGACCAGTGACTTGAGCTCCTACAATGAGCAGTTCTTC
>TRBJ2-3|.|TRBV6-5|.
CASSYSGRYPDTQYF
TGTGCCAGCAGTTACTCGGGGAGATACCCAGATACGCAGTATTTT
>TRBJ1-1|TRBD1|TRBV16|few
CASSSSTFTGDEAFF
TGTGCCAGCAGCTCCTCAACTTTTACAGGGGATGAAGCTTTCTTT
>TRBJ1-1|.|TRBV19|.
CASSRFNTEAFF
TGTGCCAGTAGTCGGTTCAACACTGAAGCTTTCTTT
>TRBJ2-3|TRBD2|TRBV3-1/TRBV3-2|.
CASGGTSGPDTQYF
TGTGCCAGCGGCGGGACTAGCGGGCCAGATACGCAGTATTTT
>TRBJ2-3|.|TRBV2|.
CASGGIGLSTDTQYF
TGTGCCAGCGGGGGGATCGGGCTAAGCACAGATACGCAGTATTTT
>TRBJ1-1|TRBD1|TRBV29-1|.
CSATRQGRSTEAFF
TGCAGCGCTACGAGACAGGGTCGGAGTACTGAAGCTTTCTTT
>TRBJ2-1|TRBD2|TRBV27|.
CANRRGTSDEQFF
TGTGCCAATCGGCGAGGGACTAGTGATGAGCAGTTCTTC
>TRBJ2-1|.|TRBV7-6|.
CASSHYNEQFF
TGTGCCAGCAGCCATTACAATGAGCAGTTCTTC
>TRBJ1-2|.|TRBV6-5|.
CASSSHPGGANYGYTF
TGTGCCAGCAGTTCCCACCCCGGCGGAGCTAACTATGGCTACACCTTC
>TRBJ2-5|.|TRBV4-1|once
CASSFEETQYF
TGCGCCAGCAGCTTCGAAGAGACCCAGTACTTC
>TRBJ2-3|.|TRBV28|.
CASSGAGTQYF
TGTGCCAGCAGTGGCGCTGGTACGCAGTATTTT
>TRBJ1-5|.|TRBV5-6|.
CASSSWLRQLNQPQHF
TGTGCCAGCAGCTCATGGCTCCGACAGCTCAATCAGCCCCAGCATTTT
>TRBJ1-1|TRBD1|TRBV4-1|.
CASSHQTGVTEAFF
TGCGCCAGCAGCCATCAAACAGGGGTCACTGAAGCTTTCTTT
>TRBJ1-1|TRBD1|TRBV7-9|.
CASSLNRGETEAFF
TGTGCCAGCAGCTTAAACAGGGGAGAGACTGAAGCTTTCTTT
>TRBJ2-2|.|TRBV7-3|.
CASSLTSGELFF
TGTGCCAGCAGCTTAACTTCCGGGGAGCTGTTTTTT
>TRBJ1-3|TRBD1|TRBV18|.
CASSPRDREKLGNTIYF
TGTGCCAGCTCACCAAGGGACAGGGAGAAGCTCGGAAACACCATATATTTT
>TRBJ2-1|TRBD1|TRBV4-1|.
CASSPAGQGRYNEQFF
TGCGCCAGCAGCCCCGCGGGACAGGGCCGGTACAATGAGCAGTTCTTC
>TRBJ2-2|.|TRBV4-3|.
CASSLQGRSTGELFF
TGCGCCAGCAGCCTTCAAGGGAGAAGCACCGGGGAGCTGTTTTTT
>TRBJ1-1|.|TRBV24-1|once
CATRFGGSDTEAFF
TGTGCCACCCGCTTCGGGGGTTCAGACACTGAAGCTTTCTTT
>TRBJ1-4|.|TRBV23-1|.
CASSQSKKLFF
TGCGCCAGCAGTCAATCAAAAAAACTGTTTTTT